This T cell receptor beta chain stems from a study of shared clonotypes between healthy human individuals. Study-level results: In having few donors, the study represented limited genetic and exposure-history diversity.

In regard to this clone: What it binds is unknown.

Data came from immunoSEQ multiplex PCR; TCRdb stores just in-frame clones and leaves some out. The data hold around 690,000 clones, with roughly 91% observed a single time. The CDR3 extends over 14 amino acids. The germline V gene encodes CDR1 MDHEN and CDR2 SYDVKM. With 5 bases removed from V and 2 bases from J, the gap between germline ends came to 12 bases. Specimen: memory CD8+ T cells from PBMCs. As for subset: CD45RO+ cells pooled with CCR7-negative TemRA cells. The TCR sequence derives from a man between 18 and 35 years old in good health. Some clones in this sample may be carry-over from other donors' samples. The chain employs TRBV28 and TRBJ1-2, with D tentatively TRBD1 (5 bases). The CDR3 loop reads CASSKTGGNYGYTF. As DNA, the CDR3 is TGTGCCAGCAGTAAGACGGGGGGGAACTATGGCTACACCTTC.